The clone carrying this T cell receptor beta chain was observed at least ten times. TCRdb re-analysed the 5' RACE reads in MiXCR, keeping a single row per CDR3 protein. The sample carries approximately 890,000 distinct CDR3 sequences, over 9% recorded once. The data derive from a study of identical twins. The sample also formed part of further work on yellow fever vaccine responses in identical twins.

This receptor was taken from a woman aged 18-29 years in good health. The sequenced sample consisted of PBMCs.

CDR3 loop: CASSPGPGGSYNEQFF. DNA for the CDR3: TGCGCCAGCAGCCCTGGCCCGGGAGGATCCTACAATGAGCAGTTCTTC. The chain joins TRBV5-1 to TRBJ2-1; 7 bases are shared with TRBD2. The CDR3 is made up of 16 amino acids. J was trimmed by 1 base and V by 4 bases; bases with no gene match: 8. CDR1 and CDR2 (germline): SGHRS, YFSETQ. Full variable domain (rest looked up from reference TRBV5-1 and TRBJ2-1): KAGVTQTPRYLIKTRGQQVTLSCSPISGHRSVSWYQQTPGQGLQFLFEYFSETQRNKGNFPGRFSGRQFSNSRSEMNVSTLELGDSALYLCASSPGPGGSYNEQFFGPGTRLTVL.